Each of the 2 T cell receptor beta chains below was sequenced from the same sample in a study of blood T cells in healthy people across ages. The authors ran a second PCR of roughly 6 to 12 cycles using a sample-barcoded 5' primer and a J-beta primer mix. TCRdb itself ran the 5' RACE reads through MiXCR, one entry per CDR3 protein. The sample yields roughly 800,000 distinct CDR3 sequences, 58% seen once. Sample: blood. The source is a man aged 30 to 39 in good health.

The V gene is TRBV28, the J gene TRBJ2-1, with 14 bases aligning to TRBD2. The CDR3 has 17 amino acids. Germline CDR1 and CDR2: MDHEN and SYDVKM. Trimming removed 5 bases from V and 4 bases from J; junction bases left unmatched: 7. This chain's CDR3 is CASSPRLAGGPYNEQFF. For the CDR3, the DNA is TGTGCCAGCAGTCCGCGACTAGCGGGAGGGCCTTACAATGAGCAGTTCTTC.

This chain uses TRBV6-1 with TRBJ2-7, with D perhaps TRBD2 (7 bases). CDR1 is MNHNS and CDR2 is SASEGT in the germline V gene. The CDR3 loop spans 14 amino acids. V was trimmed by 4 bases and J by 1 base, leaving 11 bases between them. CDR3: CASSGRGPSYEQYF. The CDR3 DNA follows: TGTGCCAGCAGTGGGCGGGGGCCGTCCTACGAGCAGTACTTC.